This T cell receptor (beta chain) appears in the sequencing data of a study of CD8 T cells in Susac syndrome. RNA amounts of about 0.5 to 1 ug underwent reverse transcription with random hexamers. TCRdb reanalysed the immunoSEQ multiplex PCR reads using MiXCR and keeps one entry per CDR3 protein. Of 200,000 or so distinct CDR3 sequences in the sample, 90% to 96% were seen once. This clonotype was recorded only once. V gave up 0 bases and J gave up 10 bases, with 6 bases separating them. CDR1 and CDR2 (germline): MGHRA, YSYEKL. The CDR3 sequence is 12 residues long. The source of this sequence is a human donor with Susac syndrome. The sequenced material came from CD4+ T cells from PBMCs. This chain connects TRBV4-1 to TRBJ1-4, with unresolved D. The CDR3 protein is CASSQDGRKLFF. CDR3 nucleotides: TGCGCCAGCAGCCAAGACGGACGAAAACTGTTTTTT.